Listed below are T cell receptor beta chains from one sample, sequenced in a study of cytomegalovirus exposure and HLA in healthy donors. Method: immunoSEQ multiplex PCR; TCRdb's copy keeps in-frame clones and lacks some. The sample carries approximately 160,000 clones, about 83% recorded once. Input material: PBMCs. The receptor source for this set is a girl aged 10-17 years in good health and CMV-seropositive. The CDR3 runs from the conserved cysteine through the conserved F or W. The D gene is left open where the match is weak. The size field is filled for only some rows; it gives once, few, many or a size class.

d_call: .; j_call: TRBJ2-4; v_call: TRBV9; clone_size: .; cdr3_nt: TGTGCCAGCAGCGCCCGGGGGGCAGGCAAAAACATTCAGTACTTC; cdr3_aa: CASSARGAGKNIQYF
d_call: TRBD1; j_call: TRBJ1-4; v_call: TRBV18; clone_size: few; cdr3_nt: TGTGCCAGCTCACCGGGACAGCTCAATGAAAAACTGTTTTTT; cdr3_aa: CASSPGQLNEKLFF
d_call: TRBD1; j_call: TRBJ1-1; v_call: TRBV27; clone_size: .; cdr3_nt: TGTGCCAGCAGTTTAAAGGGGGCTGGGACTGAAGCTTTCTTT; cdr3_aa: CASSLKGAGTEAFF
d_call: .; j_call: TRBJ1-1; v_call: TRBV15; clone_size: .; cdr3_nt: TGTGCCACCAGCAGAGATTTTCGGGGGAATGGTGAAGCTTTCTTT; cdr3_aa: CATSRDFRGNGEAFF
d_call: TRBD1; j_call: TRBJ1-6; v_call: TRBV27; clone_size: .; cdr3_nt: TGTGCCAGCACCCGGACAGGGGCTCTCTCCTATAATTCACCCCTCCACTTT; cdr3_aa: CASTRTGALSYNSPLHF
d_call: .; j_call: TRBJ1-2; v_call: TRBV19; clone_size: .; cdr3_nt: TGTGCCAGTAGGCCGACCCAGGGGTATGGCTACACCTTC; cdr3_aa: CASRPTQGYGYTF
d_call: .; j_call: TRBJ1-2; v_call: TRBV6-5; clone_size: .; cdr3_nt: TGTGCCAGCAGTCGGGGGGCTGGCTACACCTTC; cdr3_aa: CASSRGAGYTF
d_call: TRBD1; j_call: TRBJ1-1; v_call: TRBV7-9; clone_size: .; cdr3_nt: TGTGCCAGCAGCTCCCATAAGGGACAGCCGTCAGAGAGGTACACTGAAGCTTTCTTT; cdr3_aa: CASSSHKGQPSERYTEAFF
d_call: TRBD1; j_call: TRBJ1-5; v_call: TRBV2; clone_size: .; cdr3_nt: TGTGCCAGCAGGACAGGGGTTAGCAATCAGCCCCAGCATTTT; cdr3_aa: CASRTGVSNQPQHF
d_call: .; j_call: TRBJ2-7; v_call: TRBV5-4; clone_size: .; cdr3_nt: TGTGCCAGCAGCTTGGGCGAATCCTACGAGCAGTACTTC; cdr3_aa: CASSLGESYEQYF
d_call: .; j_call: TRBJ1-2; v_call: TRBV7-9; clone_size: .; cdr3_nt: TGTGCCAGCAGCTCGATCGACAGGTCAAACTATGGCTACACCTTC; cdr3_aa: CASSSIDRSNYGYTF
d_call: TRBD2; j_call: TRBJ2-7; v_call: TRBV5-5; clone_size: few; cdr3_nt: TGTGCCAGCAGCCTCACTAGCGGGGGAACCTACGAGCAGTACTTC; cdr3_aa: CASSLTSGGTYEQYF
d_call: .; j_call: TRBJ2-7; v_call: TRBV19; clone_size: once; cdr3_nt: TGTGCCAGTAGCCCGAACTACTACGAGCAGTACTTC; cdr3_aa: CASSPNYYEQYF
d_call: .; j_call: TRBJ1-2; v_call: TRBV7-9; clone_size: .; cdr3_nt: TGTGCCAGCAGCTTTCTACAGGGCATCTATGGCTACACCTTC; cdr3_aa: CASSFLQGIYGYTF
d_call: TRBD1; j_call: TRBJ2-3; v_call: TRBV19; clone_size: .; cdr3_nt: TGTGCCAGTAAACAGGGGGATACGCAGTATTTT; cdr3_aa: CASKQGDTQYF
d_call: TRBD1; j_call: TRBJ1-2; v_call: TRBV6-5; clone_size: .; cdr3_nt: TGTGCCAGCAGTTACGCCCCGGGACAGGGAGATGGCTACACCTTC; cdr3_aa: CASSYAPGQGDGYTF
d_call: .; j_call: TRBJ2-5; v_call: TRBV2; clone_size: .; cdr3_nt: TGTGCCAGCAGTGTTATGAGGAGCGGACGGCCGACCCAAGAGACCCAGTACTTC; cdr3_aa: CASSVMRSGRPTQETQYF
d_call: .; j_call: TRBJ2-7; v_call: TRBV4-1; clone_size: .; cdr3_nt: TGCGCCAGCAGCCTCCTCCCGGTCCAGGGTGACGAGCAGTACTTC; cdr3_aa: CASSLLPVQGDEQYF
d_call: .; j_call: TRBJ1-5; v_call: TRBV19; clone_size: once; cdr3_nt: TGTGCCAGTAGTACCCACAAGAATAGCAATCAGCCCCAGCATTTT; cdr3_aa: CASSTHKNSNQPQHF
d_call: TRBD1; j_call: TRBJ2-7; v_call: TRBV7-3; clone_size: .; cdr3_nt: TGTGCCAGCAGCATCGGGACAGGACCCTACGAGCAGTACTTC; cdr3_aa: CASSIGTGPYEQYF
d_call: .; j_call: TRBJ2-1; v_call: TRBV5-1; clone_size: .; cdr3_nt: TGCGCCAGCAGCTTGGACAGGAATGAGCAGTTCTTC; cdr3_aa: CASSLDRNEQFF
d_call: .; j_call: TRBJ2-5; v_call: TRBV7-9; clone_size: .; cdr3_nt: TGTGCCAGCAGCTCAGAAGAGACCCAGTACTTC; cdr3_aa: CASSSEETQYF
d_call: TRBD1; j_call: TRBJ1-2; v_call: TRBV5-6; clone_size: .; cdr3_nt: TGTGCCAGCAGCTTCGGGACAGGAGACTCCCGGGAGGGCTACACCTTC; cdr3_aa: CASSFGTGDSREGYTF
d_call: .; j_call: TRBJ1-6; v_call: TRBV27; clone_size: .; cdr3_nt: TGTGCCAGCAGTTGGACAGCCCGAAAATCACCCCTCCACTTT; cdr3_aa: CASSWTARKSPLHF
d_call: TRBD1; j_call: TRBJ1-5; v_call: TRBV6-1; clone_size: once; cdr3_nt: TGTGCCAGCAGTACGGGACAGTATAGCAATCAGCCCCAGCATTTT; cdr3_aa: CASSTGQYSNQPQHF
d_call: .; j_call: TRBJ2-1; v_call: TRBV25-1; clone_size: .; cdr3_nt: TGTGCCAGCAGTAGCGGACTCGGCAATGAGCAGTTCTTC; cdr3_aa: CASSSGLGNEQFF
d_call: .; j_call: TRBJ1-1; v_call: TRBV11-3; clone_size: .; cdr3_nt: TGTGCCAGCAGCTACCCGGGAAGAGATGAAGCTTTCTTT; cdr3_aa: CASSYPGRDEAFF
d_call: .; j_call: TRBJ1-2; v_call: TRBV6-6; clone_size: once; cdr3_nt: TGTGCCAGCAGTTACGGAGGCAATACCTATGGCTACACCTTC; cdr3_aa: CASSYGGNTYGYTF
d_call: TRBD1; j_call: TRBJ1-5; v_call: TRBV5-6; clone_size: .; cdr3_nt: TGTGCCAGCAGCCAACGGGACAGGGGGTTTGAGCCCCAGCATTTT; cdr3_aa: CASSQRDRGFEPQHF
d_call: TRBD2; j_call: TRBJ2-3; v_call: TRBV9; clone_size: .; cdr3_nt: TGTGCCAGCAGTCCTAGCGGGGGGCGGGGCACAGATACGCAGTATTTT; cdr3_aa: CASSPSGGRGTDTQYF
d_call: .; j_call: TRBJ1-1; v_call: TRBV5-1; clone_size: .; cdr3_nt: TGCGCCAGCAGTCCTCTCGGGAGGGGCGCGGAGAACACTGAAGCTTTCTTT; cdr3_aa: CASSPLGRGAENTEAFF
d_call: .; j_call: TRBJ1-4; v_call: TRBV4-1; clone_size: .; cdr3_nt: TGCGCCAGCAGCCAAGTACAGGGTTCGCGGGAAAAACTGTTTTTT; cdr3_aa: CASSQVQGSREKLFF
d_call: TRBD1; j_call: TRBJ2-5; v_call: TRBV30; clone_size: .; cdr3_nt: TGTGCCTGGAGTGCCGGGACAGGCGTCAGGGAGACCCAGTACTTC; cdr3_aa: CAWSAGTGVRETQYF
d_call: .; j_call: TRBJ1-2; v_call: TRBV27; clone_size: once; cdr3_nt: TGTGCCAGCAGTTTTGGCAGGGCCGCTGGCTACACCTTC; cdr3_aa: CASSFGRAAGYTF